The clone carrying this TCR beta chain was found many times. Antigen unknown. This specimen comes from a study of response to subunit inactivated influenza vaccine. Study observations and caveats: The study's authors posited that every seasonal influenza vaccination enlists few new T cells.

TCRdb analysed the RT-PCR reads with MiXCR anew, one entry per CDR3 protein. The repertoire has around 480,000 distinct CDR3 sequences, over 9.5% of them found once; the top ten carry 10% to 15%. CDR3 length: 16 residues. Germline CDR1 is MNHEY and CDR2 is SVGEGT. V shed 0 bases and J 7 bases; nucleotides not matched to a gene: 4. This receptor was taken from a man aged 50 to 60 who received an inactivated influenza vaccine. Material: PBMCs from blood, obtained 35 to 45 days after vaccination. The genes are TRBV6-2 or TRBV6-3 and TRBJ2-1, with 12 bases aligning to TRBD2. CDR3: CASSYSASGRANEQFF. The CDR3 bases are TGTGCCAGCAGTTACTCGGCTAGCGGGAGGGCTAATGAGCAGTTCTTC.